Following are 26 T cell receptor beta chains from one sample sequenced in a study of blood T cell repertoires in COVID-19. Sequencing used immunoSEQ multiplex PCR; TCRdb keeps in-frame clones, though not all of them. Of roughly 300,000 clones detected, about 85% appear once; the ten largest clones hold about 2.3%. What was sequenced was PBMCs or T cells enriched from blood (not recorded which). The source of these receptors is a woman in her fifties or sixties who had recovered from COVID-19.

The chain couples TRBV3-1 (or the pseudogene TRBV3-2) to TRBJ2-7; D uncertain. The CDR3 extends over 13 amino acids. V lost 1 base and J 3 bases, leaving 7 bases between the germline ends. Germline lookup yields CDR1 LGHDT and CDR2 YNNKEL (reference sequence). The CDR3: CASSQARIYEQYF. CDR3 sequence (DNA): TGTGCCAGCAGCCAAGCTAGGATCTACGAGCAGTACTTC.

The chain is built from TRBV5-8 and TRBJ2-1; 11 bases agree with TRBD2. Trimming took 7 bases from V and 7 from J; bases not matched to a gene: 13. The V gene's germline CDR1 is SGHTS and CDR2 YDEGEE. This CDR3 has 16 residues. The CDR3 region is CASAGLSGRAGNEQFF. CDR3 coding DNA: TGTGCCAGCGCGGGGCTTAGCGGGAGGGCCGGGAATGAGCAGTTCTTC.

This chain connects TRBV5-1 to TRBJ1-3, with D unresolved. Trimming took 0 bases from V and 4 from J, leaving 17 bases between them. Germline CDR1 SGHRS, CDR2 YFSETQ. CDR3 length: 17 amino acids. CDR3 amino acids: CASSLGVAPTLGNTIYF. The CDR3 DNA reads TGCGCCAGCAGCTTGGGTGTGGCTCCGACTCTGGGAAACACCATATATTTT.

V and J are TRBV4-2 and TRBJ2-7; possible D gene TRBD2, 6 bases. Germline CDR1 reads LGHNA; CDR2 reads YNFKEQ. Trimming stripped 7 bases from V and 2 bases from J, with 21 bases between. This CDR3 region has 16 residues. This CDR3 is CASKPGVGGFTYEQYF. In DNA form, the CDR3 reads TGTGCCAGCAAACCGGGGGTGGGCGGATTCACCTACGAGCAGTACTTC.

The V call is TRBV6-5, the J call TRBJ1-2; 9 nucleotides agree with TRBD1. The germline CDR1 and CDR2 sequences are MNHEY and SVGAGI. V was clipped by 6 bases and J by 4 bases; unmatched bases: 6. The CDR3 consists of 14 residues. The CDR3 DNA reads as TGTGCCAGCAGCCCGGGACAGGGAACCTATGGCTACACCTTC. The encoded protein is CASSPGQGTYGYTF.

This clone was observed a handful of times. This sequence joins TRBV24-1 and TRBJ1-1, with D tentatively TRBD1 (5 bases). The CDR3 is 12 residues long. The V gene lost 6 bases and the J gene lost 3 bases, with 7 bases spanning the gap. The germline CDR1 and CDR2 sequences are KGHDR and SFDVKD. The CDR3 here is CATSSGDTEAFF. The CDR3 DNA reads as TGTGCCACCAGTTCGGGGGACACTGAAGCTTTCTTT.

The rearrangement links TRBV27 to TRBJ2-6, with D possibly being TRBD1 (6 bases). From germline, CDR1 is MNHEY and CDR2 SMNVEV (reference sequence). V lost 3 bases to trimming and J lost 3 bases, with 15 bases between them. The CDR3 consists of 17 residues. Here the CDR3 reads CASSFLQGSSGANVLTF. As DNA, the CDR3 is TGTGCCAGCAGTTTCCTACAGGGCAGCAGTGGGGCCAACGTCCTGACTTTC.

The gene calls are TRBV28 and TRBJ2-2; D is perhaps TRBD1 (6 bases). V was shortened by 5 bases and J by 4 bases, with 23 bases between the two germline ends. The CDR3 runs 18 residues. Per germline, CDR1 MDHEN and CDR2 SYDVKM. The CDR3 reads CASSPPPRGVESTGELFF. The CDR3 DNA sequence: TGTGCCAGCAGTCCCCCCCCCAGGGGCGTGGAGAGCACCGGGGAGCTGTTTTTT.

The chain couples TRBV6-6 to TRBJ2-3, with TRBD2 matching over 14 bases. There are 14 residues in the CDR3. Germline V gives CDR1 MNHNY, CDR2 SVGAGI (reference sequence). Unmatched junction bases numbered 5, after V lost 10 bases and J lost 5 bases. This CDR3 reads CATRLAGGRDTQYF. CDR3 sequence (DNA): TGTGCCACCCGACTAGCGGGAGGGCGAGATACGCAGTATTTT.

The gene calls are TRBV11-2 and TRBJ2-7, with TRBD2 matching over 7 bases. Germline-derived CDR1 and CDR2 are SGHAT and FQNNGV. Trimming cost V 4 bases and J 6 bases; bases outside gene matches: 15. The CDR3 runs 16 residues. CDR3 amino acids: CASSYPGRGRDGEQYF. The CDR3 DNA is TGTGCCAGCAGCTATCCCGGACGGGGGAGGGACGGCGAGCAGTACTTC.

V gene TRBV7-2 combines with J gene TRBJ2-5, with TRBD1 identical over 9 bases. Germline V gene sequence: CDR1 SGHTA, CDR2 FQGNSA. The CDR3 has 15 residues. V shed 3 bases, J shed 5 bases, and the junction held 7 bases outside the gene matches. The CDR3 region is CASSFDRGGGETQYF. The CDR3 coding sequence is TGTGCCAGCAGCTTCGACAGGGGGGGTGGCGAGACCCAGTACTTC.

In this sample, this clone turned up many times. V and J are TRBV19 and TRBJ1-3, with D possibly TRBD1 on 6 matching bases. The CDR3 loop spans 14 amino acids. V lost 7 bases to trimming and J lost 1 base, with 11 bases between them. The V gene's germline CDR1 is LNHDA and CDR2 SQIVND (reference sequence). CDR3 sequence (DNA): TGTGCCAGTACCCGAGGGGGATCTGGAAACACCATATATTTT. Amino acid sequence: CASTRGGSGNTIYF.

This clone was recorded only once. The J gene is TRBJ1-1, the V gene TRBV29-1; a weak D match, TRBD1 (5 bases). There are 14 residues in the CDR3. The V gene's germline CDR1 is SQVTM and CDR2 ANQGSEA. V gave up 3 bases and J gave up 6 bases, with 17 bases separating them. The CDR3 protein is CSVDMGAGSSEAFF. CDR3 bases: TGCAGCGTTGATATGGGCGCAGGGTCCTCTGAAGCTTTCTTT.

V and J are TRBV7-9 and TRBJ2-6; TRBD1 might be the D (6 bases). Between the trimmed V and J ends, which lost 11 bases and 0 bases, there was a span of 23 bases. Germline V CDR1 and CDR2: SEHNR, FQNEAQ (reference sequence). The CDR3 has 18 amino acids. CDR3 sequence reads: CAGDSSRGLSSGANVLTF. The DNA of the CDR3 is TGTGCCGGCGATTCCTCCAGGGGTCTAAGCTCTGGGGCCAACGTCCTGACTTTC.

The chain has TRBV7-2 and TRBJ2-5; TRBD2 matches at 10 bases. The CDR3 consists of 18 residues. Per the germline V gene, CDR1 is SGHTA and CDR2 is FQGNSA. V lost 0 bases to trimming and J lost 1 base; unmatched junction nucleotides: 8. The CDR3 here is CASSLAVLAGPPQETQYF. The DNA of the CDR3 is TGTGCCAGCAGCTTAGCGGTACTAGCGGGACCCCCCCAAGAGACCCAGTACTTC.

V and J are TRBV7-8 and TRBJ1-2; 10 nucleotides agree with TRBD1. Per germline, CDR1 SGHVS and CDR2 FQNEAQ. Trimming removed 1 base from V and 8 bases from J; junction bases left unmatched: 4. The CDR3 loop spans 14 amino acids. CDR3 sequence: CASSLETGGRGYTF. The CDR3 nucleotides are TGTGCCAGCAGCTTAGAGACAGGGGGCAGGGGCTACACCTTC.

This chain joins TRBV7-2 and TRBJ2-2; perhaps TRBD1 as D (6 bases). Trimming took off 4 bases at V and 0 bases at J, with 18 bases between the two ends. This CDR3 has 18 residues. Germline V gene data show CDR1 as SGHTA and CDR2 as FQGNSA. Here the CDR3 DNA reads TGTGCCAGCAGCTCGGGCCCCGGACAGCCTACGAACACCGGGGAGCTGTTTTTT. Protein: CASSSGPGQPTNTGELFF.

The V gene is TRBV10-2, the J gene TRBJ1-5; 9 positions agree with TRBD1. The CDR3 sequence is 17 residues long. J was trimmed by 5 bases and V by 2 bases; bases with no gene match: 10. Germline V gene data show CDR1 as WSHSY and CDR2 as SAAADI. This CDR3 is CASSETPDRGEYQPQHF. CDR3 DNA: TGCGCCAGCAGTGAGACCCCCGACAGGGGGGAATATCAGCCCCAGCATTTT.

This chain links TRBV28 with TRBJ1-2; tentative D call: TRBD1 (6 bases). Germline-derived CDR1 and CDR2 are MDHEN and SYDVKM. V was shortened by 6 bases and J by 3 bases, with 26 bases between the two germline ends. This CDR3 has 18 residues. CDR3 sequence (DNA): TGTGCCAGCAGCTCCTCCGGGCTTACAGGGAGTGTGGACTATGGCTACACCTTC. It specifies CASSSSGLTGSVDYGYTF.

The chain joins TRBV5-1 to TRBJ2-7, with a tentative D call TRBD2 (5 bases). V was trimmed by 4 bases and J by 2 bases, leaving 22 bases between them. Germline V gives CDR1 SGHRS, CDR2 YFSETQ. The CDR3 has 17 amino acids. CDR3 in amino acids: CASSLWAGRGSPYEQYF. Written as DNA, the CDR3 is TGCGCCAGCAGCCTGTGGGCGGGTAGAGGGAGCCCCTACGAGCAGTACTTC. The full variable domain, its missing parts supplied by reference TRBV5-1 and TRBJ2-7, is KAGVTQTPRYLIKTRGQQVTLSCSPISGHRSVSWYQQTPGQGLQFLFEYFSETQRNKGNFPGRFSGRQFSNSRSEMNVSTLELGDSALYLCASSLWAGRGSPYEQYFGPGTRLTVT.

V gene TRBV5-8 combines with J gene TRBJ2-5, with D possibly being TRBD1 (6 bases). Germline assignment: CDR1 SGHTS and CDR2 YDEGEE. V lost 4 bases and J lost 5, with 24 bases in between. The CDR3 covers 17 residues. The CDR3 region has the DNA TGTGCCAGCAGCCAGGGGCCAGCGAGGTGGGTTGCGGAGACCCAGTACTTC. Its translation: CASSQGPARWVAETQYF.

V gene TRBV30 combines with J gene TRBJ2-1, with D uncertain. The germline CDR1 and CDR2 sequences are GTSNPN and SVGIG (reference sequence). Trimming pared 2 bases from V and 1 base from J, leaving 9 bases between. The CDR3 spans 14 residues. For the CDR3, the DNA is TGTGCCTGGAGTAGAGCACTTTCCTACAATGAGCAGTTCTTC. It codes for CAWSRALSYNEQFF.

The chain carries TRBV2 and TRBJ1-2; D is ambiguous. The CDR3 covers 13 residues. The germline gives CDR1 SNHLY, CDR2 FYNNEI. With 3 bases removed from V and 2 bases from J, the gap between germline ends came to 7 bases. The CDR3 here is CASSEAGNYGYTF. The CDR3 DNA follows: TGTGCCAGCAGTGAGGCGGGGAACTATGGCTACACCTTC.

This chain connects TRBV2 to TRBJ1-1; D may be TRBD1 (5 bases). Germline lookup yields CDR1 SNHLY and CDR2 FYNNEI. This CDR3 has 15 residues. The germline V and J ends were trimmed by 8 bases and 1 base, with 17 bases remaining between them. CDR3 DNA: TGTGCCAGCGGGGGGACCTTCACAGCGAACACTGAAGCTTTCTTT. This codes for CASGGTFTANTEAFF.

This CDR3 reads CAGSRAGGHTGELFF. DNA for the CDR3: TGTGCCGGCTCCCGAGCGGGAGGGCACACCGGGGAGCTGTTTTTT. The chain has TRBV7-9 and TRBJ2-2; TRBD2 matches 10 bases. The trim removed 11 bases at V and 3 bases at J, leaving 9 bases unmatched. Germline CDR1 SEHNR, CDR2 FQNEAQ (reference sequence). This CDR3 has 15 residues.

V is TRBV7-9 and J is TRBJ2-3; the D gene is possibly TRBD1 (6 bases). The germline V and J ends were trimmed by 1 base and 3 bases, with 14 bases remaining between them. This CDR3 has 16 amino acids. Germline CDR1 is SEHNR and CDR2 is FQNEAQ (reference sequence). CDR3 DNA sequence: TGTGCCAGCAGCTTAGGCCTAGGGGGTAGAACAGATACGCAGTATTTT. Translating gives CASSLGLGGRTDTQYF.